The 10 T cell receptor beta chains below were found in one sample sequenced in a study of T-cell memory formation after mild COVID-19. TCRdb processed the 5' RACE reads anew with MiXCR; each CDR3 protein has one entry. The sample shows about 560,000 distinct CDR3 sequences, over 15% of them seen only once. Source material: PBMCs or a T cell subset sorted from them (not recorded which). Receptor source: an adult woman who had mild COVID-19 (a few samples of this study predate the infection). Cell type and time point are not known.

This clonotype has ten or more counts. CDR3 coding DNA: TGCGCCAGCAGCTTGATGTCTGCTAACCGCGGGGAGACCCAGTACTTC. This sequence encodes CASSLMSANRGETQYF. The V call is TRBV5-1, the J call TRBJ2-5; D might be TRBD2 (5 bases). CDR1 and CDR2 (germline): SGHRS, YFSETQ. Trimming removed 1 base at V and 5 bases at J, with 18 bases between. This CDR3 has 16 amino acids.

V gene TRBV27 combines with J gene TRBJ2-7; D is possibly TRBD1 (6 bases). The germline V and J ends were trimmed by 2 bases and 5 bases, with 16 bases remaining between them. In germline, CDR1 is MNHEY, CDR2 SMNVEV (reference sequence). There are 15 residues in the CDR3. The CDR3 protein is CASSLQKTGINEQYF. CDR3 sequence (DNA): TGTGCCAGCAGTTTACAGAAGACAGGTATTAACGAGCAGTACTTC.

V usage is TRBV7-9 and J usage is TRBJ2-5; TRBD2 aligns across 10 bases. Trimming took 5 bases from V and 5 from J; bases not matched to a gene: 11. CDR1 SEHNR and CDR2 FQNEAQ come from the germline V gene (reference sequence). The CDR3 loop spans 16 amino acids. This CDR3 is CASSMRTSGFEETQYF. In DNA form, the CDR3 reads TGTGCCAGCAGCATGCGGACTAGCGGTTTTGAGGAGACCCAGTACTTC.

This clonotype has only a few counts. CDR3 sequence: CASSAGSRLSEQYF. CDR3 nucleotides: TGTGCCAGCAGTGCGGGGTCGCGTTTGAGCGAGCAGTACTTC. The rearrangement links TRBV2 to TRBJ2-7; tentatively, D is TRBD2 (5 bases). V lost 4 bases, J lost 6 bases, and 16 bases lay in between. Germline CDR1 reads SNHLY; CDR2 reads FYNNEI. This CDR3 region has 14 residues.

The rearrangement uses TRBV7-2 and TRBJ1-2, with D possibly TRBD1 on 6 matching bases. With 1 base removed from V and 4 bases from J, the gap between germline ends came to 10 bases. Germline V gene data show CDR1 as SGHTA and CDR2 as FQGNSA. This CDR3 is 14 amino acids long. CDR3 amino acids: CASSLGGQPYGYTF. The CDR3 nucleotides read TGTGCCAGCAGCTTAGGTGGACAGCCCTATGGCTACACCTTC.

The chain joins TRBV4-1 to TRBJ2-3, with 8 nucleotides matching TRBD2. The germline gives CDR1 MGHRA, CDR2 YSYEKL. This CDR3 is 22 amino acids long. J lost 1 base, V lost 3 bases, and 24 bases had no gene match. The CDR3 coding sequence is TGCGCCAGCAGCCACCCCAGAACGAGTAGCGGGGACACATTATCGGGCACAGATACGCAGTATTTT. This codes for CASSHPRTSSGDTLSGTDTQYF.

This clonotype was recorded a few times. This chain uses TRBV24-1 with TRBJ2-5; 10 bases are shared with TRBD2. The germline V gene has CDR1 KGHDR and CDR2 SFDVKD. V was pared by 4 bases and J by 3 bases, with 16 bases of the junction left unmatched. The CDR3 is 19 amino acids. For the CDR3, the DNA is TGTGCCACCAGTGAGTTGTCCGGGACTAGCGACTCGGTGGAAGAGACCCAGTACTTC. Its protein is CATSELSGTSDSVEETQYF.

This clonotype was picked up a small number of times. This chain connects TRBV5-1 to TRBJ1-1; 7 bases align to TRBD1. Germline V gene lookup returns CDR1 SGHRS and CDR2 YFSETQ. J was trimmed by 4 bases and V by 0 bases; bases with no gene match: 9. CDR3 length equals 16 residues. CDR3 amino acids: CASSLVSETGRTEAFF. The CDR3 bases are TGCGCCAGCAGCTTGGTATCCGAGACAGGGCGCACTGAAGCTTTCTTT.

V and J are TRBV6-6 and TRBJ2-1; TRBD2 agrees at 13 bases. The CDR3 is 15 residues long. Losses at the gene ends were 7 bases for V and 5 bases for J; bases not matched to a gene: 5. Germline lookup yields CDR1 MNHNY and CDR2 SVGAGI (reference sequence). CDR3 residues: CASKRLAGGDNEQFF. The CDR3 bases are TGTGCCAGCAAAAGACTAGCGGGGGGCGACAATGAGCAGTTCTTC.

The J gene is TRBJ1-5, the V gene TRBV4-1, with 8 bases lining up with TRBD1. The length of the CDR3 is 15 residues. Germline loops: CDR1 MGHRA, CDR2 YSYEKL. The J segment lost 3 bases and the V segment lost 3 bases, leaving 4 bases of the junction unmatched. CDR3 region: CASSQEGQVNQPQHF. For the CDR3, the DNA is TGCGCCAGCAGCCAGGAGGGACAGGTCAATCAGCCCCAGCATTTT.